This T cell receptor (beta chain) emerged from a study of blood T cells in healthy people across ages. The study, taken as a whole, reports: Because donor CMV status was unknown, expanded clonotype changes were possibly confounded.

The J segment lost 6 bases and the V segment lost 6 bases, leaving 4 bases of the junction unmatched. CDR3 length: 13 amino acids. Germline assignment: CDR1 SNHLY and CDR2 FYNNEI. This clonotype appeared a few times. Its antigen is undetermined. Sample-barcoded 5' priming and a J-beta primer mix drove a second PCR of roughly 6 to 12 cycles. TCRdb independently ran MiXCR on the 5' RACE reads; one entry per CDR3 protein. Of some 1 million distinct CDR3 sequences detected, under 55% appear once; the ten largest clones hold around 18%. The clonotype was recovered from a woman between 55 and 75 years old in good health. The V gene is TRBV2, the J gene TRBJ2-1; 8 bases map to TRBD2. Sequencing was carried out using blood. CDR3 sequence reads: CASSPTSANEQFF. DNA of the CDR3: TGTGCCAGCAGCCCGACTAGCGCCAATGAGCAGTTCTTC.